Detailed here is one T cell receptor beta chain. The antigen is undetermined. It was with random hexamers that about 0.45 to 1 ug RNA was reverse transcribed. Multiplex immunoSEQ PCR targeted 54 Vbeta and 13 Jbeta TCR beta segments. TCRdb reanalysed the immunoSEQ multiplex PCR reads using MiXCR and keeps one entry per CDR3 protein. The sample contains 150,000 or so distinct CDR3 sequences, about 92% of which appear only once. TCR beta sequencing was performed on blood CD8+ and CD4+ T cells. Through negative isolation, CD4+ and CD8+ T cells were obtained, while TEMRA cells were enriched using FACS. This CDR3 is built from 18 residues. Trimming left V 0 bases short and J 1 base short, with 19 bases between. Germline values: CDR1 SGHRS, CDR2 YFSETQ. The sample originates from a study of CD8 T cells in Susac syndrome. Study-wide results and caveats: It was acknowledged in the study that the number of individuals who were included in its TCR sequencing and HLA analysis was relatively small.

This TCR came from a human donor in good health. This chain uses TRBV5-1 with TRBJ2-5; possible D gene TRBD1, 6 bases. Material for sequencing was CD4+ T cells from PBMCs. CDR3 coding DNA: TGCGCCAGCAGCTTGGGGCCCCCAGGAACAGGGTTCCAAGAGACCCAGTACTTC. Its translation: CASSLGPPGTGFQETQYF.